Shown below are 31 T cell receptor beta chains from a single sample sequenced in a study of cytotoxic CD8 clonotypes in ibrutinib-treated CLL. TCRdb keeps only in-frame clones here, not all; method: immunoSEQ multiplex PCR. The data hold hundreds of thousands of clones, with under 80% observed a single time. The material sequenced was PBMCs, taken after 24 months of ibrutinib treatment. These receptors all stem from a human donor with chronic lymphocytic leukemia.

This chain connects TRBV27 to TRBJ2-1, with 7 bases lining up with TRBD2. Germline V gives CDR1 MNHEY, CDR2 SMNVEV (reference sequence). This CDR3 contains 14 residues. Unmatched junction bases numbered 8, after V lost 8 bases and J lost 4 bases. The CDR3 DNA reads TGTGCCAGCTATTATAGCGGGTCATACAATGAGCAGTTCTTC. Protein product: CASYYSGSYNEQFF.

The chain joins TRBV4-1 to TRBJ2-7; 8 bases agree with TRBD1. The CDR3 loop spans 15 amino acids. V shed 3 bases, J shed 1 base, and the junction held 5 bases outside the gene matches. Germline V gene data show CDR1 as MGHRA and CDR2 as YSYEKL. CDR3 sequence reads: CASSHNRGSSYEQYF. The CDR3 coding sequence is TGCGCCAGCAGCCACAACAGGGGGTCATCCTACGAGCAGTACTTC.

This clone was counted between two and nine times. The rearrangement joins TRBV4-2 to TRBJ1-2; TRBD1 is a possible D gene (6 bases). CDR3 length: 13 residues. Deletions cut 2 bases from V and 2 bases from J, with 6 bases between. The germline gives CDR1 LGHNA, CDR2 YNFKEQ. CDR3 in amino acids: CASSQQGNYGYTF. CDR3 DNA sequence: TGTGCCAGCAGCCAACAGGGGAACTATGGCTACACCTTC.

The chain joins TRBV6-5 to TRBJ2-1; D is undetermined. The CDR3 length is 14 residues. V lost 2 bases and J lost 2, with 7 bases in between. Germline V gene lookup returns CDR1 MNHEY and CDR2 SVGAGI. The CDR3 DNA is TGTGCCAGCAGTTACGACATTCCCTACAATGAGCAGTTCTTC. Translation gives CASSYDIPYNEQFF.

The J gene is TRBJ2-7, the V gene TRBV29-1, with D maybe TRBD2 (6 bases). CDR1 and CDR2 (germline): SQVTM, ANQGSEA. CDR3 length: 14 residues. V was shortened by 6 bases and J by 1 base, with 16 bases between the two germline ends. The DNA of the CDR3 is TGCAGCGTCAGGCGGAATGGGAGGTCCTACGAGCAGTACTTC. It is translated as CSVRRNGRSYEQYF.

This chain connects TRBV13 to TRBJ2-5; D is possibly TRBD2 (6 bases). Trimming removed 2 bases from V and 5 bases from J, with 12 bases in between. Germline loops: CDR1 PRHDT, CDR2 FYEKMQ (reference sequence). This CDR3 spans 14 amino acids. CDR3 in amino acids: CASSLRDSWETQYF. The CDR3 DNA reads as TGTGCCAGCAGCTTACGGGACTCCTGGGAGACCCAGTACTTC.

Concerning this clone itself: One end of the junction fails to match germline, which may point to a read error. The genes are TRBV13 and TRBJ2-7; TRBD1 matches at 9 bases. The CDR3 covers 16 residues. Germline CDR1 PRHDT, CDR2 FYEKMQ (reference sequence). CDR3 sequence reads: CASSLEGQGNAYEQCF. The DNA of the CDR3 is TGTGCCAGCAGCTTAGAAGGACAGGGGAACGCCTACGAGCAGTGCTTC.

CDR3 nucleotide sequence: TGCGCCAGCAGCTTGGACACGACCTATGGCTACACCTTC. Residues: CASSLDTTYGYTF. The chain carries TRBV5-1 and TRBJ1-2, with D unclear. V lost 0 bases, J lost 4 bases, and 7 bases lay in between. Germline CDR1 is SGHRS and CDR2 is YFSETQ. The CDR3 is 13 residues long.

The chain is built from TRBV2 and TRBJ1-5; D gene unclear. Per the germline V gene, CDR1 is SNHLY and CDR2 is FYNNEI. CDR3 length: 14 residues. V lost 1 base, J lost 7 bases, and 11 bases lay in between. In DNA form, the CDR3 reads TGTGCCAGCAGTGAAGGTGGCAGTTTACAGCCCCAGCATTTT. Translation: CASSEGGSLQPQHF.

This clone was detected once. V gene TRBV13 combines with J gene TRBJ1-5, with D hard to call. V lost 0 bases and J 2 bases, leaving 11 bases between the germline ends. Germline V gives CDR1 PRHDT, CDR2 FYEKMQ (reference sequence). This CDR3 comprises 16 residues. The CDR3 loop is CASSLGGEKGNQPQHF. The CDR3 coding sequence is TGTGCCAGCAGCTTAGGCGGGGAGAAGGGCAATCAGCCCCAGCATTTT.

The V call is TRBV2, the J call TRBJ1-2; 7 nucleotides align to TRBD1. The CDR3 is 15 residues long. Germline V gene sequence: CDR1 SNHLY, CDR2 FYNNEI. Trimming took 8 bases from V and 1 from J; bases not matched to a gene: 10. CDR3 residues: CASGTGQFINYGYTF. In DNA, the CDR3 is TGTGCCAGCGGCACGGGACAGTTTATTAACTATGGCTACACCTTC.

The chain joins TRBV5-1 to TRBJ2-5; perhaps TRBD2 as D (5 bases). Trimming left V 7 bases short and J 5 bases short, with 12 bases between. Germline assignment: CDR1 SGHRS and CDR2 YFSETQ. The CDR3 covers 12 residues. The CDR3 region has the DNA TGCGCCAGCTCTGAGGGTATGGAGACCCAGTACTTC. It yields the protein CASSEGMETQYF.

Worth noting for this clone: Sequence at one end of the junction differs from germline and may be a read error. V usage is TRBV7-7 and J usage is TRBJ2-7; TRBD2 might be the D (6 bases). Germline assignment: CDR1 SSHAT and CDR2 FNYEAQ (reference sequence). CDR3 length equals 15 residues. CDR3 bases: TGTGCTAGCAGCTTAAGCAGTGGGGACTCCAACGAGCAGTACTTC. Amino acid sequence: CASSLSSGDSNEQYF. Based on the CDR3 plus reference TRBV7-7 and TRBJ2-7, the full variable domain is GAGVSQSPRYKVTKRGQDVTLRCDPISSHATLYWYQQALGQGPEFLTYFNYEAQPDKSGLPSDRFSAERPEGSISTLTIQRTEQRDSAMYRCASSLSSGDSNEQYFGPGTRLTVT.

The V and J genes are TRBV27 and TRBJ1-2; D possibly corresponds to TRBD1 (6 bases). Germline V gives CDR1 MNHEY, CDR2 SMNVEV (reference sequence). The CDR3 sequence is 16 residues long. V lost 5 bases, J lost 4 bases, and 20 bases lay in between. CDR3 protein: CASSTNAQGSGYGYTF. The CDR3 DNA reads TGTGCCAGCAGTACAAACGCACAGGGATCAGGCTATGGCTACACCTTC.

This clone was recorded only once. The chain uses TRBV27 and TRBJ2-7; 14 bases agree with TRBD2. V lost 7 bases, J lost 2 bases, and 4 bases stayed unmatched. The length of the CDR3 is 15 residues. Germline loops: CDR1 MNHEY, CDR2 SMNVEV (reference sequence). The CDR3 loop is CASTGLAGGTYEQYF. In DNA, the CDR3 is TGTGCCAGCACCGGACTAGCGGGAGGAACCTACGAGCAGTACTTC.

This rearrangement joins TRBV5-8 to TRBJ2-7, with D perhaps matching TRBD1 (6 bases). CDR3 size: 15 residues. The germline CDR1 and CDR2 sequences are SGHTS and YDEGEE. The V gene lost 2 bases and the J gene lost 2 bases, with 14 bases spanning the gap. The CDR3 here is CASSLQTGQTYEQYF. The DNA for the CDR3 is TGTGCCAGCAGCTTACAGACAGGACAAACCTACGAGCAGTACTTC. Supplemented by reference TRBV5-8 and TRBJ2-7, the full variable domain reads EAGVTQSPTHLIKTRGQQATLRCSPISGHTSVYWYQQALGLGLQFLLWYDEGEERNRGNFPPRFSGRQFPNYSSELNVNALELEDSALYLCASSLQTGQTYEQYFGPGTRLTVT.

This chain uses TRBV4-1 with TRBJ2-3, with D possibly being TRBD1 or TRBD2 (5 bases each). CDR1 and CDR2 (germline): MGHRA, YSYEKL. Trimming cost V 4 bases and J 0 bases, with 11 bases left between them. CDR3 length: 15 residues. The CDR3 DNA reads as TGCGCCAGCAGCCGGGGGTGGCGGAGCACAGATACGCAGTATTTT. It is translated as CASSRGWRSTDTQYF.

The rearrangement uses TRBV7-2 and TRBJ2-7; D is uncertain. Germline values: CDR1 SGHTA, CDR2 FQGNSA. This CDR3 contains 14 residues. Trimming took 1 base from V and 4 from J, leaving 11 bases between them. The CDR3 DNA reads TGTGCCAGCAGCTTAGTGGTTTCGGATTACGAGCAGTACTTC. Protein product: CASSLVVSDYEQYF.

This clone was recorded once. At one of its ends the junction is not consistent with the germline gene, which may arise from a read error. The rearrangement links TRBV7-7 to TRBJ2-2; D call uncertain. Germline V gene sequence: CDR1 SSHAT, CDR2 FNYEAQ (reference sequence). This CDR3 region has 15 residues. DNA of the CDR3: TGTGCTAGCAGCCCCGGATACGCGAACACCGGGGAGCTGTTTTTT. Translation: CASSPGYANTGELFF.

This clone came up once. Here the CDR3 DNA reads TGCGCCAGCAGTTATGGTTCAGCAGAGTACGAGCAGTACTTC. Its translation is CASSYGSAEYEQYF. This rearrangement joins TRBV5-1 to TRBJ2-7; D gene unclear. The germline V and J ends were trimmed by 5 bases and 4 bases, with 16 bases remaining between them. Germline loops: CDR1 SGHRS, CDR2 YFSETQ. The CDR3 runs 14 residues. Looking up the rest from reference TRBV5-1 and TRBJ2-7 gives the full variable domain: KAGVTQTPRYLIKTRGQQVTLSCSPISGHRSVSWYQQTPGQGLQFLFEYFSETQRNKGNFPGRFSGRQFSNSRSEMNVSTLELGDSALYLCASSYGSAEYEQYFGPGTRLTVT.

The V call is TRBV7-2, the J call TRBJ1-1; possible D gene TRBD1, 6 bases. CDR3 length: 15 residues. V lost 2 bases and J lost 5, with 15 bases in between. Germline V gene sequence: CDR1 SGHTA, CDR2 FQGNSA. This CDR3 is CASSLQAGGRTEAFF. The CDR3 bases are TGTGCCAGCAGCTTACAAGCCGGGGGGCGAACTGAAGCTTTCTTT.

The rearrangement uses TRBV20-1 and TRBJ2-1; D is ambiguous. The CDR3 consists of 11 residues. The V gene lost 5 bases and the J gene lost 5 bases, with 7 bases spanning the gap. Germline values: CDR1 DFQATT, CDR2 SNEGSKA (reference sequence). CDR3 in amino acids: CSAHKNNEQFF. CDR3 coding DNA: TGCAGTGCTCACAAGAACAATGAGCAGTTCTTC.

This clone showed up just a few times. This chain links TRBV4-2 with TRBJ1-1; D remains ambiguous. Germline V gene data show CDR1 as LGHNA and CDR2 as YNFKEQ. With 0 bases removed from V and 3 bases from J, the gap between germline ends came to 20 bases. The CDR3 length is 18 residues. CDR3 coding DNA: TGTGCCAGCAGCCAAGAATACTACTCGGGGTTTTACGACACTGAAGCTTTCTTT. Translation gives CASSQEYYSGFYDTEAFF.

DNA for the CDR3: TGTGCCAGTAGTATAGGGGCTAGCGGGAGGGTCTATGAGCAGTTCTTC. Amino acid sequence: CASSIGASGRVYEQFF. The chain carries TRBV19 and TRBJ2-1, with 12 bases lining up with TRBD2. This CDR3 has 16 residues. The J segment lost 8 bases and the V segment lost 1 base, leaving 6 bases of the junction unmatched. CDR1 and CDR2 from the germline V gene are LNHDA and SQIVND (reference sequence).

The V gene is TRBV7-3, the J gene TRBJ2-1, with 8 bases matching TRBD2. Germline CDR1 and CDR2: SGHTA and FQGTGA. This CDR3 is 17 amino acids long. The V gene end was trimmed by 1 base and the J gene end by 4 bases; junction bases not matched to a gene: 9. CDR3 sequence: CASSLSGRPGVYNEQFF. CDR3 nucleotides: TGTGCCAGCAGCTTAAGCGGGAGGCCTGGGGTATACAATGAGCAGTTCTTC.

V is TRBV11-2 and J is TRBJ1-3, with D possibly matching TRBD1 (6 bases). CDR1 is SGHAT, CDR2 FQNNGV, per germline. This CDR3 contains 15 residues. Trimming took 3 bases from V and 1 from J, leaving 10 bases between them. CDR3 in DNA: TGTGCCAGCAGCTTCCAGGGGTCTTCTGGAAACACCATATATTTT. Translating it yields CASSFQGSSGNTIYF.

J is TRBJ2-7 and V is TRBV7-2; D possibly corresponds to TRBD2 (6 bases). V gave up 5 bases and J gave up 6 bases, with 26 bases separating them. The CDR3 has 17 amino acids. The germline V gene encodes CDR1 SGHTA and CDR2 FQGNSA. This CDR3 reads CASSTLPSTRLPFEQYF. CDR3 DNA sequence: TGTGCCAGCAGCACGCTCCCATCGACTAGACTCCCGTTCGAGCAGTACTTC.

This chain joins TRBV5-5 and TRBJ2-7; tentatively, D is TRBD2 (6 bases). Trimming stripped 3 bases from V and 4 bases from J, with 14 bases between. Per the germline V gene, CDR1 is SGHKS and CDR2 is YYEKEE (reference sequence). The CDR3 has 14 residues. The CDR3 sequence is CASSSGLFGYEQYF. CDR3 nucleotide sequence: TGTGCCAGCAGCTCGGGACTCTTCGGTTACGAGCAGTACTTC. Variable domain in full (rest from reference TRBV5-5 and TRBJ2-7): DAGVTQSPTHLIKTRGQQVTLRCSPISGHKSVSWYQQVLGQGPQFIFQYYEKEERGRGNFPDRFSARQFPNYSSELNVNALLLGDSALYLCASSSGLFGYEQYFGPGTRLTVT.

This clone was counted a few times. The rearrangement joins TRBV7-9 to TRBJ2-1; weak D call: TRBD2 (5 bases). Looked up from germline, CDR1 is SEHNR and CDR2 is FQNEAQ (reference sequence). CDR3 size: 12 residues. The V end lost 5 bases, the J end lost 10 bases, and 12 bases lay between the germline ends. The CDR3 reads CASSRLPGEQFF. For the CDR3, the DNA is TGTGCCAGCAGCCGCCTTCCGGGGGAGCAGTTCTTC.

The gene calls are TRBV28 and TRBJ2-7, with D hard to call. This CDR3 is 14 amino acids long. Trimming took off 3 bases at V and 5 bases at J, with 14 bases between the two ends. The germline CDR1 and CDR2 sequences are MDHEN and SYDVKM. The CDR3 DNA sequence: TGTGCCAGCAGTTTCTCGGGCCCAGCCCACGAGCAGTACTTC. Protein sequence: CASSFSGPAHEQYF. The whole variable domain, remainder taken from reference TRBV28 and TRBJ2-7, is DVKVTQSSRYLVKRTGEKVFLECVQDMDHENMFWYRQDPGLGLRLIYFSYDVKMKEKGDIPEGYSVSREKKERFSLILESASTNQTSMYLCASSFSGPAHEQYFGPGTRLTVT.

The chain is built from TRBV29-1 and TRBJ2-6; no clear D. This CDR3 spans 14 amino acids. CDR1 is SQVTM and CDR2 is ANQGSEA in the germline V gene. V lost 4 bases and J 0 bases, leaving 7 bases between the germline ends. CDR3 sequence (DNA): TGCAGCGTTGCTAACCACTCTGGGGCCAACGTCCTGACTTTC. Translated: CSVANHSGANVLTF. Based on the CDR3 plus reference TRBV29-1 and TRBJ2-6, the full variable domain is SAVISQKPSRDICQRGTSLTIQCQVDSQVTMMFWYRQQPGQSLTLIATANQGSEATYESGFVIDKFPISRPNLTFSTLTVSNMSPEDSSIYLCSVANHSGANVLTFGAGSRLTVL.